Presented here are 17 T cell receptor beta chains from one specimen sequenced in a study of tumor and adjacent non-tumor tissue in lung cancer. Three rounds of nested PCR, following a modified ARM-PCR protocol, produced the TCRbeta library. TCRdb fed the multiplex PCR reads into MiXCR, producing one record per CDR3 protein. The sample consists of tens of thousands of distinct CDR3 sequences, around 61% of them appearing once. No cell sorting was done before RNA was extracted from the tissue. This non-tumor lung sample came from over 3 cm beyond the tumor edge. What was sequenced was distant non-tumor lung tissue. The receptors here all came from a man between 65 and 85 years old with non-small cell lung cancer.

This clonotype appeared many times. J is TRBJ2-1 and V is TRBV5-5, with 10 bases aligning to TRBD2. The length of the CDR3 is 16 residues. J gave up 7 bases and V 4 bases, and 11 bases lay outside the gene matches. Germline CDR1 SGHKS, CDR2 YYEKEE (reference sequence). CDR3 DNA: TGTGCCAGCAGCCCAGCCACGGGACTAGCGTCGAATGAGCAGTTCTTC. This encodes CASSPATGLASNEQFF. Combining the CDR3 with reference TRBV5-5 and TRBJ2-1 gives the whole variable domain DAGVTQSPTHLIKTRGQQVTLRCSPISGHKSVSWYQQVLGQGPQFIFQYYEKEERGRGNFPDRFSARQFPNYSSELNVNALLLGDSALYLCASSPATGLASNEQFFGPGTRLTVL.

A remark on this clonotype: The junction and the germline gene differ at one end; a read error may be behind it. The rearrangement links TRBV20-1 to TRBJ2-7, with D possibly TRBD1 on 5 matching bases. The CDR3 contains 12 residues. CDR1 is DFQATT and CDR2 is SNEGSKA in the germline V gene (reference sequence). In DNA, the CDR3 is TGCGGTGCCCCCGGACACTTGTTCGAGCAGTACTTC. Translation: CGAPGHLFEQYF.

In regard to this clonotype: A much larger clone differs by one base, so this may be a read error. This sequence joins TRBV14 and TRBJ1-1; a possible D gene is TRBD1 (5 bases). Germline CDR1 and CDR2: SGHDN and FVKESK. The germline V and J ends were trimmed by 4 bases and 1 base, with 16 bases remaining between them. The CDR3 is 16 residues long. CDR3 amino acids: CASSRTPCAKNTEAFF. The CDR3 DNA reads as TGTGCCAGCAGCCGGACACCCTGCGCCAAGAACACTGAAGCTTTCTTT.

This clonotype was recorded at least ten times. This chain uses TRBV7-8 with TRBJ2-4; the match to TRBD1 covers 10 bases. Looked up from germline, CDR1 is SGHVS and CDR2 is FQNEAQ. Losses at the gene ends were 0 bases for V and 7 bases for J; bases not matched to a gene: 3. The CDR3 is made up of 15 amino acids. CDR3 coding DNA: TGTGCCAGCAGCTTAGCCGCGGGACAGGGGAACATTCAGTACTTC. Its translation: CASSLAAGQGNIQYF.

Notes on this clonotype: This CDR3 fails to terminate in the conserved phenylalanine or tryptophan, so it likely reflects a read error. The gene calls are TRBV15 and TRBJ1-2; TRBD1 matches 7 bases. Germline-derived CDR1 and CDR2 are LNHNV and YYDKDF (reference sequence). V was clipped by 1 base and J by 7 bases; unmatched bases: 6. The CDR3 contains 14 residues. This CDR3 reads CATSRGRDSSGYTV. CDR3 coding DNA: TGTGCCACCAGCAGAGGACGGGACAGCAGTGGCTACACCGTC.

On this clonotype: The junction differs from germline at one of its ends, possibly a read error. The chain links TRBV5-6 to TRBJ1-1; D remains unclear. Germline CDR1 and CDR2: SGHDT and YYEEEE. The CDR3 extends over 13 amino acids. CDR3 nucleotide sequence: TGTACCAGCAGCTTGGACCAAGGCGCTGAAGCTTTCTTT. Protein product: CTSSLDQGAEAFF.

Concerning this clonotype: At one of its ends the junction is not consistent with the germline gene, which may arise from a read error. This chain joins TRBV5-4 and TRBJ1-2; 9 bases agree with TRBD1. Germline V lookup: CDR1 SGHNT, CDR2 YYREEE (reference sequence). This CDR3 comprises 14 residues. The CDR3 DNA reads as TGTGCCAGCAGTCCCGGGACAGGGAACTATGGCTACATCTTC. Amino acid sequence: CASSPGTGNYGYIF.

Regarding this clonotype: Germline and junction disagree at one end, which may indicate a read error. V gene TRBV11-2 combines with J gene TRBJ2-7; D gene uncertain. Germline-derived CDR1 and CDR2 are SGHAT and FQNNGV. The CDR3 has 16 amino acids. CDR3 nucleotide sequence: TGTGCCAGCAGCTCCCCCCTTGGGCTAGAACCCTACGAGCAGCACTTC. It is translated as CASSSPLGLEPYEQHF. The full variable domain, its missing parts supplied by reference TRBV11-2 and TRBJ2-7, is EAGVAQSPRYKIIEKRQSVAFWCNPISGHATLYWYQQILGQGPKLLIQFQNNGVVDDSQLPKDRFSAERLKGVDSTLKIQPAKLEDSAVYLCASSSPLGLEPYEQHFGPGTRLTVT.

This clonotype was counted once. A read error is possible here, since a much larger clone lies one base away. The CDR3 ends on some other residue instead of the conserved phenylalanine or tryptophan, so this is likely a read error. This chain connects TRBV6-5 to TRBJ1-2, with 7 positions matching TRBD1. The CDR3 has 13 amino acids. With 5 bases clipped from V and 2 bases from J, the junction kept 2 bases outside the gene matches. Germline V gives CDR1 MNHEY, CDR2 SVGAGI. The DNA for the CDR3 is TGTGCCAGCAGTCTCAGGGGGAACTATGGCTACACCATC. Its protein product is CASSLRGNYGYTI.

The rearrangement uses TRBV25-1 and TRBJ1-2; a weak D match, TRBD1 (5 bases). From germline, CDR1 is MGHDK and CDR2 SYGVNS. V lost 5 bases, J lost 4 bases, and 14 bases lay in between. The CDR3 spans 14 residues. The CDR3 DNA sequence: TGTGCCAGCAGTTCGACAGCTACTAGCTATGGCTACACCTTC. It yields the protein CASSSTATSYGYTF.

This clonotype has a count of ten or more. The chain combines TRBV12-3 or TRBV12-4 with TRBJ1-2; weak D call: TRBD1 (5 bases). This CDR3 comprises 12 residues. V lost 4 bases to trimming and J lost 2 bases, with 5 bases between them. The chain's CDR3 is CASSSGNYGYTF. CDR3 bases: TGTGCCAGCAGTTCAGGGAACTATGGCTACACCTTC.

This chain links TRBV11-2 with TRBJ2-7, with D perhaps matching TRBD1 or TRBD2 (5 bases each). The CDR3 is 15 residues long. Trimming pared 4 bases from V and 6 bases from J, leaving 19 bases between. Germline values: CDR1 SGHAT, CDR2 FQNNGV. The CDR3 DNA sequence: TGTGCCAGCAGCTCCGGGGTTCCAGGGCTCTGCGAGCAGTACTTC. Translation: CASSSGVPGLCEQYF.

This clonotype was seen just once. The CDR3 here is CASRAGTSGGNEQFF. CDR3 DNA sequence: TGTGCCAGTAGAGCCGGGACATCAGGGGGGAATGAGCAGTTCTTC. J is TRBJ2-1 and V is TRBV6-1; tentatively, D is TRBD1 (7 bases). CDR3 length: 15 residues. Germline loops: CDR1 MNHNS, CDR2 SASEGT. V was clipped by 9 bases and J by 7 bases, with 22 bases between them.

To note about this clonotype: This CDR3 is missing its conserved last phenylalanine or tryptophan, likely due to a read error. The rearrangement uses TRBV11-1 and TRBJ2-2; TRBD2 might be the D (6 bases). The V gene lost 5 bases and the J gene lost 8 bases, with 18 bases spanning the gap. Per the germline V gene, CDR1 is SGHAT and CDR2 is FQDESV (reference sequence). CDR3 length equals 15 residues. The CDR3 protein is CASSPGDAGGGELFS. The DNA of the CDR3 is TGTGCCAGCAGCCCGGGGGATGCCGGGGGTGGGGAGCTGTTTTCT.

The chain links TRBV11-2 to TRBJ2-7; no reliable D call. The DNA end is a closer match to TRBJ2-3, so the J assignment may be wrong. Germline V gene lookup returns CDR1 SGHAT and CDR2 FQNNGV. The CDR3 loop spans 14 amino acids. The CDR3 protein is CASSPLTVRDEQYF. The DNA of the CDR3 is TGTGCCAGCAGTCCCCTCACAGTAAGAGACGAGCAGTATTTT.

V gene TRBV7-9 combines with J gene TRBJ2-3; D is ambiguous. CDR3 size: 14 residues. Germline CDR1 is SEHNR and CDR2 is FQNEAQ (reference sequence). The V end lost 5 bases, the J end lost 6 bases, and 15 bases lay between the germline ends. The CDR3 loop is CASSVVGWADTQYF. The CDR3 DNA sequence: TGTGCCAGCAGCGTAGTTGGCTGGGCTGATACGCAGTATTTT.

Points on this clonotype: An end of the junction does not agree with germline; a read error may underlie this. J is TRBJ2-2 and V is TRBV12-5; tentatively, D is TRBD2 (5 bases). The CDR3 runs to 15 residues. In germline, CDR1 is LGHNT, CDR2 FRNRAP. The CDR3 spells CASAKPTDNTGELYF. The CDR3 DNA reads as TGTGCTAGTGCCAAACCCACAGATAACACCGGGGAGCTGTATTTT.